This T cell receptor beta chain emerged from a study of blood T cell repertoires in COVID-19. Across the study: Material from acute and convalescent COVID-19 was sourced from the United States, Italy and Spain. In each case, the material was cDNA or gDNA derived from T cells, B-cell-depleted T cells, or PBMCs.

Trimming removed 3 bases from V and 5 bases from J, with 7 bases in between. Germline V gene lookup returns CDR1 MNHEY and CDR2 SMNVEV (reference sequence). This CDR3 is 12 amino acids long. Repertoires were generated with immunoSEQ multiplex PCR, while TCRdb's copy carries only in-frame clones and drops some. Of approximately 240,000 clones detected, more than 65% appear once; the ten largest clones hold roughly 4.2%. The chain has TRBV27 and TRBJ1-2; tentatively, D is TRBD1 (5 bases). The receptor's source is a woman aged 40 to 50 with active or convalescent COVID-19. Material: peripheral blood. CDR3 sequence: CASSFGGYGYTF. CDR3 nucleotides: TGTGCCAGCAGTTTCGGGGGTTATGGCTACACCTTC.